The 4 T cell receptor beta chains reported below all come from one sample, sequenced in a study of CXCR3-negative and CXCR3-positive naive CD8 T cells. The authors prepared UMI-labeled TRB cDNA libraries by 5' RACE. From its re-call of the 5' RACE reads, TCRdb lists each CDR3 protein once, without DNA. The listing contains 150,000 or so distinct CDR3 sequences. Sample: naive CXCR3- CD8+ T cells from blood. Subset meaning: CD45RO-CCR7+CD27+CD95- naive CD8+ T cells lacking CXCR3 (TNR3-). Receptors were obtained from a human donor in good health. Some clones in this sample may be carry-over from other donors' samples.

The chain has TRBV9 and TRBJ1-1; TCRdb indicates TRBD1, and absent DNA this call remains unverified. CDR3 length equals 15 residues. The germline CDR1 and CDR2 sequences are SGDLS and YYNGEE. CDR3: CASSAGAGSDTEAFF.

The CDR3 reads CASRRTPASPNEQFF. V usage is TRBV6-5 and J usage is TRBJ2-1; TCRdb names TRBD2, which stays unverified in the absence of DNA. The germline V gene has CDR1 MNHEY and CDR2 SVGAGI. This CDR3 region has 15 residues.

This chain links TRBV4-2 with TRBJ2-7; the D gene TCRdb calls, TRBD1, cannot be checked with no DNA. Looked up from germline, CDR1 is LGHNA and CDR2 is YNFKEQ. The CDR3 totals 14 residues. This CDR3 is CASSQEGGYYEQYF.

CDR3 sequence: CASSYPILAGPVDEQFF. The chain combines TRBV6-2 or TRBV6-3 with TRBJ2-1; TCRdb's D call of TRBD2 is untestable without DNA. The CDR3 totals 17 residues. Germline assignment: CDR1 MNHEY and CDR2 SVGEGT.